One T cell receptor beta chain is described in this entry. Its specificity is unknown. The CDR3 length is 12 residues. CDR1 is GTSNPN and CDR2 is SVGIG in the germline V gene (reference sequence). The V gene lost 0 bases and the J gene lost 12 bases, with 13 bases spanning the gap. This sample is drawn from a study of response to subunit inactivated influenza vaccine. Regarding the study as a whole: The authors suggested that every seasonal influenza vaccination recruits few new T cells.

Using its own MiXCR run on the RT-PCR reads, TCRdb lists one record per CDR3 protein. The profile shows around 750,000 distinct CDR3 sequences, around 20% of them singletons. This sequence originates from a man aged 50-60 years who received an inactivated influenza vaccine. This rearrangement joins TRBV30 to TRBJ2-3, with D unclear. The sequences come from PBMCs from blood, collected around 5 days after vaccination. The CDR3 here is CAWSVPSYSQYF. CDR3 DNA sequence: TGTGCCTGGAGTGTTCCGTCGTACTCACAGTATTTT.